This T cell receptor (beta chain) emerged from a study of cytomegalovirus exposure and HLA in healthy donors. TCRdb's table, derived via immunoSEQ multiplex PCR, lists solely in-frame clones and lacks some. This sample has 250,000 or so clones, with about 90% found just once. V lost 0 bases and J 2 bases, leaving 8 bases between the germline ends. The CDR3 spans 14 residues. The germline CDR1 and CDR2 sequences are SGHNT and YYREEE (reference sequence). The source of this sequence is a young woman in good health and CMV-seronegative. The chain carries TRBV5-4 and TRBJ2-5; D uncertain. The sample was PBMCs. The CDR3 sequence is CASSLAGRQETQYF. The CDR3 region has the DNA TGTGCCAGCAGCTTGGCTGGCAGACAAGAGACCCAGTACTTC.